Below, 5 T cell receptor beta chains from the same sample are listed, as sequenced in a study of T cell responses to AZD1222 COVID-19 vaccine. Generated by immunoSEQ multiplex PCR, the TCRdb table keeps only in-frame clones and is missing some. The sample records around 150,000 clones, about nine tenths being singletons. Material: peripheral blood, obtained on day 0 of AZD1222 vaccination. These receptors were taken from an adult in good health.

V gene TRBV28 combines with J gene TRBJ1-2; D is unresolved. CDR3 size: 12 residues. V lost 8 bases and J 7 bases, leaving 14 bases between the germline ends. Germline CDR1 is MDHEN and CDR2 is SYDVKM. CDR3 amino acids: CASVAQGTGYTF. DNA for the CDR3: TGTGCCAGCGTTGCCCAAGGCACTGGCTACACCTTC.

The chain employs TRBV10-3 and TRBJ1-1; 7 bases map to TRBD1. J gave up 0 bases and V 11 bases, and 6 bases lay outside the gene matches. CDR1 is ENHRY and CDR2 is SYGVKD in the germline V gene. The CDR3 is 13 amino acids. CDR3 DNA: TGTGCCTCAGCGGGACAGCTGAACACTGAAGCTTTCTTT. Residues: CASAGQLNTEAFF.

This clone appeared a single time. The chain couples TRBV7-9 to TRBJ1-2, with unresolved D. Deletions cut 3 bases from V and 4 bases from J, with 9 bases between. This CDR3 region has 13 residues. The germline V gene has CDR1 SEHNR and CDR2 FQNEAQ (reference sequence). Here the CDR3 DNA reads TGTGCCAGCAGCTTTCCAGCATTCTATGGCTACACCTTC. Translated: CASSFPAFYGYTF.

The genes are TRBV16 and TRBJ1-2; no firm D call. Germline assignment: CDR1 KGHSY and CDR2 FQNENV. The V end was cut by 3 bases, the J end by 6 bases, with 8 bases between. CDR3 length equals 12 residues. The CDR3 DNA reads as TGTGCCAGCAGCCATCAAGGACATGGCTACACCTTC. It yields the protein CASSHQGHGYTF.

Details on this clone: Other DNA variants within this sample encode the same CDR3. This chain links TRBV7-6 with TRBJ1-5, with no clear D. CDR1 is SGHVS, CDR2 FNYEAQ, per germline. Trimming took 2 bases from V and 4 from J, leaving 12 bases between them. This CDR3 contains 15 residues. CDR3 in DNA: TGTGCCAGCAGCTTACAGAGCGGCCTAAATCAGCCCCAGCATTTT. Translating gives CASSLQSGLNQPQHF.